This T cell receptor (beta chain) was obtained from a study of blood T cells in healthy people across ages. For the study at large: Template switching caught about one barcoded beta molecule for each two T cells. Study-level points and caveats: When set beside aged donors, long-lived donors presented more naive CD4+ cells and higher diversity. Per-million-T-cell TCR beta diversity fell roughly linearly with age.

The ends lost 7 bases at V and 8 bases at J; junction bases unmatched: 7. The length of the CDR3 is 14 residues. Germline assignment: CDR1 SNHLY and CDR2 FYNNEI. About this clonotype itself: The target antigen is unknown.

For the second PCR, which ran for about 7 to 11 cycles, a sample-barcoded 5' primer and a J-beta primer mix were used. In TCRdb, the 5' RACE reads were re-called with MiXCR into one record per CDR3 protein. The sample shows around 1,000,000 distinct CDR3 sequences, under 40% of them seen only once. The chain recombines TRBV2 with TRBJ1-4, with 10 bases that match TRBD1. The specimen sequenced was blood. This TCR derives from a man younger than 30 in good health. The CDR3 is CASNPGQGLEKLFF. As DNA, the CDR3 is TGTGCCAGCAACCCGGGACAGGGGCTCGAAAAACTGTTTTTT.